This T cell receptor beta chain was captured in a study of CD8+ T cells in alopecia areata. Study-wide results and limits: Patients displayed less clarity in TCR sharing than mice, a finding possibly related to HLA. Lesional scalp, notably in alopecia totalis/universalis, had clonality above that of normal scalp.

RNA was isolated and reverse transcribed to cDNA, the sequencing template. Method: immunoSEQ multiplex PCR; TCRdb's copy keeps in-frame clones and lacks some. The table lists 7,000 to 9,000 clones, around 69% of them singletons. As part of sample collection, lesional scalp punch biopsies and peripheral blood were taken from alopecia areata patients. V was clipped by 4 bases and J by 1 base, with 10 bases between them. The germline V gene encodes CDR1 SQVTM and CDR2 ANQGSEA. This CDR3 region has 13 residues. Details on this clone: No antigen is known for it.

This TCR was sampled from a human donor with alopecia areata. The sequenced sample was skin, obtained at week 0. The chain joins TRBV29-1 to TRBJ1-1; D uncertain. The CDR3 protein is CSVGPWGNTEAFF. Written as DNA, the CDR3 is TGCAGCGTTGGCCCCTGGGGGAACACTGAAGCTTTCTTT. Filled out from reference TRBV29-1 and TRBJ1-1, the complete variable domain reads SAVISQKPSRDICQRGTSLTIQCQVDSQVTMMFWYRQQPGQSLTLIATANQGSEATYESGFVIDKFPISRPNLTFSTLTVSNMSPEDSSIYLCSVGPWGNTEAFFGQGTRLTVV.